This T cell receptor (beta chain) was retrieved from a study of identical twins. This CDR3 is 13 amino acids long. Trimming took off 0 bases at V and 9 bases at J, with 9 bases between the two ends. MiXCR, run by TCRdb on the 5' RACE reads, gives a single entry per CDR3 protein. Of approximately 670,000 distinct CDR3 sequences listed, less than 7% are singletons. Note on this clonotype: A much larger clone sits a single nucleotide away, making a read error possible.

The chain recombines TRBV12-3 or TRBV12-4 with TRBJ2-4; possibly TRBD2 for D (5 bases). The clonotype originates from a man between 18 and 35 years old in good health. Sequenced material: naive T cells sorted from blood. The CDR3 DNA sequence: TGTGCCAGCAGTTTAGCCGGGGTAACCATTCAGTACTTC. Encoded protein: CASSLAGVTIQYF.